This T cell receptor beta chain was sequenced in a study of blood T cell repertoires in COVID-19 (dated by TCRdb to 2018 to 2020). A note on the overall study: Samples covering the acute and convalescent phases of COVID-19 were provided by collaborators in the United States, Italy and Spain. The repertoires were released in a freely available public database intended as a resource for research on the immune response to SARS-CoV-2. The material from the prospective study consisted of cDNA or gDNA derived from T cells, B-cell-depleted T cells, or PBMCs. Deeply sampled blood TCRbeta repertoires from subjects exposed to, actively infected with, or recovered from COVID-19 were included in the dataset. Where available, HLA class I and class II types were taken from metadata supplied by the sample provider and were not determined by assay-based typing. The sample metadata nearly always contained a de-identified subject ID, COVID-19 status, age in years and sex. The samples were drawn from two sources: the first 160 participants of the ongoing ImmuneRACE study, and 950 to 1,500 subjects contributed by 6 global collaborators. The paper as a whole reports these results and caveats: How much clinical and demographic metadata was included differed by source and by participant, and the metadata was provided uncurated.

On this clone: The antigen it recognizes is unknown. Base quality data are lacking; no much larger clone is found one base away.

The CDR3 runs 20 amino acids, cysteine and phenylalanine included. The sequence is cut down to CDR3 DNA, 60 bases in frame from base 1. A distance of 20 bases separates the germline ends of V and J, which lose 0 bases and 2 bases respectively. CDR1 LGHDT and CDR2 YNNKEL are derived from the germline V gene (reference sequence). TCRbeta CDR3 regions were amplified from genomic DNA by means of the immunoSEQ Assay, a bias-controlled multiplex PCR. The study's own analysis went as follows. The number of nucleated cells in each sample was estimated by amplification of reference gene primers within the assay. To quantify the absolute abundance of each unique TCRbeta CDR3 rearrangement, sequence reads were collapsed and filtered. For each sample, productive Simpson clonality was calculated as the square root of Simpson's diversity index across productive rearrangements. The table was pulled from immuneACCESS by TCRdb, which kept in-frame rearrangements only. Such tables lose some clones; where checked, under half of the loss comes from unresolved V genes, and the rest has no known cause. V and J calls and clone size are those listed in that table; D and trimming were worked out from the DNA. The sample records tens of thousands of clones, about 85% of which are singletons. The ten largest clones take up over 9% of the sample.

Whole blood was collected in K2EDTA tubes by collaborating institutions according to the institutions' own protocols. For TCRbeta analysis, collaborators shipped samples as frozen whole blood, isolated PBMCs, or DNA extracted from either of those sample types. The sequenced material came from peripheral blood. The V gene is TRBV3-1 (or the pseudogene TRBV3-2) and the J gene is TRBJ2-6; the D gene is perhaps TRBD2, from 6 matching bases. This sequence was found in a human donor in a cohort sampled during active COVID-19. In nucleotide form, the sequence is TGTGCCAGCAGCCAAGAGAGTTGGCTTTTCGGGGGACCTGGGGCCAACGTCCTGACTTTC. Translated, this is CASSQESWLFGGPGANVLTF.